The sequence of this T cell receptor beta chain was determined in a study of T cells in Graves' hyperthyroidism and ophthalmopathy. Study context: The initial diagnosis was the point when peripheral blood was collected, ahead of any treatment.

The CDR3 sequence is 13 residues long. Losses at the gene ends were 3 bases for V and 6 bases for J; bases not matched to a gene: 3. CDR1 is KGHDR, CDR2 SFDVKD, per germline. This clonotype was counted many times. Its antigen is currently unknown. Points from the study as a whole: Progression to ophthalmopathy was predicted a median of approximately seven months early.

It was uncontrolled infection, other autoimmune disease, pregnancy or lactation that excluded patients. The investigators amplified TCR beta CDR3 regions from RNA transcripts. TCR CDR3 regions were first amplified by RT-PCR with HTBI primers. MiXCR, run by TCRdb on the multiplex PCR reads, gives a single entry per CDR3 protein. The sample consists of approximately 560,000 distinct CDR3 sequences, approximately 14% of them appearing once. The TCR sequence derives from a woman in her thirties with Graves' hyperthyroidism. The V gene is TRBV24-1, the J gene TRBJ1-1; the match to TRBD1 covers 7 bases. The sequenced material came from blood. In nucleotides, the CDR3 is TGTGCCACCAGTGATCCAGACAGGGCTGAAGCTTTCTTT. This sequence encodes CATSDPDRAEAFF.